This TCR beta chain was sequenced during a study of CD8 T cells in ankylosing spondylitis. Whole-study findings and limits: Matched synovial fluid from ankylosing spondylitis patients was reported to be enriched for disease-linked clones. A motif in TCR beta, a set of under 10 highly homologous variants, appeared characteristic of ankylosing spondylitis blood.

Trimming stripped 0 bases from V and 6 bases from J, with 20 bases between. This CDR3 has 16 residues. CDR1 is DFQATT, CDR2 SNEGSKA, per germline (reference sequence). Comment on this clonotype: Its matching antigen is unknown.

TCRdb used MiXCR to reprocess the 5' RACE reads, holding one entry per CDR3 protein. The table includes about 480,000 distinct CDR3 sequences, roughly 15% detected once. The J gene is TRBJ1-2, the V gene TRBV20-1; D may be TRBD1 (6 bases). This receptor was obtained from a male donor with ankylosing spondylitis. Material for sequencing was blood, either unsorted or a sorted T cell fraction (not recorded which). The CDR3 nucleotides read TGCAGTGCTAGAGACGGGGGCGCCGCCATAACTAATGGCTACACCTTC. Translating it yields CSARDGGAAITNGYTF.